The present TCR beta chain was sequenced within a study of blood T cell repertoires in COVID-19. The CDR3 totals 13 residues. Trimming took 2 bases from V and 8 from J, leaving 7 bases between them. The germline V gene encodes CDR1 ENHRY and CDR2 SYGVKD. Using immunoSEQ multiplex PCR, the repertoire was profiled, and TCRdb retains in-frame clones only, with some absent. The sample records about 140,000 clones, over 75% being singletons. The TCR was taken from a woman in her 50s who had recovered from COVID-19. Sequenced material: PBMCs or T cells enriched from blood (not recorded which). This chain joins TRBV10-3 and TRBJ1-6; the D gene is possibly TRBD1 (5 bases). This chain's CDR3 is CAISETGDSPLHF. CDR3 DNA sequence: TGTGCCATCAGTGAGACAGGAGATTCACCCCTCCACTTT.